This TCR beta chain was retrieved from a study of monozygotic twins with inflammatory bowel disease. Germline loops: CDR1 SGHDT, CDR2 YYEEEE. The CDR3 sequence is 14 residues long. TCRdb re-called the 5' RACE reads; one entry per CDR3 protein, DNA not given. Recorded here are around 190,000 distinct CDR3 sequences; the top ten clones represent roughly 1.5%. The chain combines TRBV5-6 with TRBJ1-3; TCRdb's D call of TRBD1 is untestable without DNA. The sequenced sample consisted of blood. The receptor's source is a human donor with ulcerative colitis or Crohn's disease, or a healthy co-twin of an affected twin (not recorded which). This chain's CDR3 is CASSPDRGVDTIYF.